This TCR beta chain emerged from a study of tumour-infiltrating T cells in Burkitt lymphoma (dated by TCRdb to between 2020 and 2021). For the wider study: When TCR repertoire data were correlated with clinical outcome, productive clonality turned out to predict both overall and progression-free survival, independent of established prognosticators, age at diagnosis among them.

Concerning this clone itself: The specificity of this receptor is unknown. The record has no base qualities; no much larger clone is one base away.

Library preparation used the immunoSEQ multiplex PCR assay. The immuneACCESS repertoire file appears here via TCRdb, limited to in-frame rearrangements. These files lack a portion of the clones; in checked studies, under half of the deficit traces to unresolved V genes, and the cause of the others is not known. This sample holds thousands of clones; around 62% were observed only once. In total, the top ten clones hold around 5.6% of the sample. According to the germline V gene, CDR1 reads KGHSH and CDR2 reads LQKENI. V was cut back by 6 bases and J by 0 bases, leaving a gap of 14 bases between them. The CDR3 contains 15 residues, cysteine and phenylalanine counted. Left in the record is the CDR3 DNA by itself, 45 bases read in frame from the first base.

This clonotype was sampled from a human donor with diffuse large B-cell lymphoma. Sequenced sample: tumor tissue. The chain links TRBV18 with TRBJ1-2; TRBD1 is perhaps the D gene, given 6 matching bases. The nucleotide sequence is given as TGTGCCAGCTCCCCCGCAGGGGCAGCTAACTATGGCTACACCTTC. Its coded protein is CASSPAGAANYGYTF.